This T cell receptor beta chain was documented in a study of blood T cell repertoires in COVID-19. The wider study: Sources were T cells, B-cell-depleted T cells, or PBMCs; the material itself was cDNA or gDNA.

As processed by the authors: Scientists estimated how many nucleated cells there were by amplifying reference gene primers. The data were produced by immunoSEQ multiplex PCR, yet TCRdb's version contains in-frame clones alone and is incomplete. V, J and clone size were drawn from that table, and D and trimming were deduced from the DNA. The repertoire holds a few hundred thousand clones, with more than 80% as singletons. Trimming removed 1 base from V and 8 bases from J, with 18 bases in between. The CDR3 is made up of 16 amino acids. Germline values: CDR1 SGHVS, CDR2 FQNEAQ. Participant ages covered about 18 to 100 years across some 25 US areas.

The V and J genes are TRBV7-8 and TRBJ1-5; D possibly corresponds to TRBD1 (5 bases). This receptor was identified in a man aged 40-49 years who had recovered from COVID-19. Input material: PBMCs or T cells enriched from blood (not recorded which). This CDR3 reads CASSLVLGQVQKPQHF. CDR3 in DNA: TGTGCCAGCAGCTTAGTTCTGGGGCAGGTCCAAAAGCCCCAGCATTTT.